This TCR beta chain is drawn from a study of vaccination and CD4 T cells after COVID-19 (dated by TCRdb to the early 2020s). Some background on the complete study: Convalescent patients had a positive SARS-CoV-2 result on nasal swab PCR, and of these patients, nine had mild disease and one had severe disease. Post-COVID blood samples from convalescent patients were collected a median of roughly 100 days after diagnosis, with a range of roughly 30 to 170 days. Overlapping spike peptide pools from SARS-CoV-2 and from the common cold coronaviruses HCoV-NL63, HCoV-OC43 and HCoV-229E were used as culture stimuli. Control cultures used a CEFX viral epitope pool as positive control, an HIV-1 Nef peptide pool as negative control, or no peptide. Two doses of either the Pfizer-BioNTech BNT162b2 vaccine (n=8) or the Moderna mRNA-1273 vaccine (n=2) were administered to participants. Three convalescent patients gave samples both early after vaccination (day 14) and late after vaccination (days 161 to 241). The convalescent cohort included six males and four females, with two Hispanic individuals, seven Caucasians, two Asians and one multiracial person. Post-vaccine blood samples were obtained a median of roughly 75 days after the second vaccine dose, with a range of about 14 to 250 days. The spike-specific CD4+ TCR repertoire was compared before and after mRNA vaccination in about nine COVID-19 convalescent patients and several infection-naive healthy vaccine recipients. Results and caveats for the whole study, not just this receptor: In convalescent patients, a median approximately 86% of post-vaccine SARS-CoV-2-reactive clones were detected only after vaccination, suggesting vaccine-specific priming. Relatively few convalescent patients were included in the study, and early timepoints after natural infection were not analyzed. An increase in the median number of SARS-CoV-2-reactive clonotypes from approximately 23 after infection to approximately 41 after vaccination was observed, but the change was not found to be significant. In convalescent patients, nearly all vaccine-specific clones (304 of 307) were found to be mono-reactive for SARS-CoV-2 spike rather than cross-reactive with common cold coronaviruses.

The CDR3 sequence holds 18 residues, the cysteine and phenylalanine included. Only the CDR3 portion is preserved as DNA: 54 bases, with reading frame beginning at the first base. According to the germline V gene, CDR1 reads SGHVS and CDR2 reads FNYEAQ. The method was PCR. DNA from cultured CD4+ T cells underwent TCR sequencing with the Oncomine TCR Beta short-read assay at the Johns Hopkins FTIC core. The QIAamp micro DNA kit was used to extract genomic DNA from the cultured CD4+ T cells. Oncomine TCR Beta libraries from cultured CD4+ T cells were pooled using unique dual indexes and sequenced on an Illumina iSeq 100. In the authors' own workflow: Non-productive sequences were removed, and CDR3s that did not start with C, did not end with F or W, or were shorter than 7 amino acids were discarded. The MANAFEST web application was used to identify antigen-specific clonotypes by comparing peptide-stimulated wells against reference wells and other culture wells. Positive clones required FDR below 0.05, an odds ratio above 5, and productive frequency above 0.1% in at least two of three replicate wells. A clonotype counted as cross-reactive if it showed significant expansion both in the SARS-CoV-2 spike wells and in at least one common cold coronavirus spike condition. Using R version 3.6.1, CDR3 homology was evaluated through Levenshtein distances (stringdist) along with unrooted phylogenetic trees (ape). The public reads were reanalyzed by TCRdb: fastp trimming at Q25, MiXCR alignment, in-frame beta chains only. Rows with a matching CDR3 protein are joined into one entry that keeps the most common DNA and genes. The V and J calls follow TCRdb's processing rather than the paper's. A total of tens of thousands of distinct CDR3 sequences appear in this sample, 42% of them only once. Together, the top ten hold 9.9% of the sample.

What the time point label conveys for this sample: late sampling 161 to 241 days after vaccination in three convalescent patients. The sample's treatment or condition, from its label and the paper: 10-day PBMC culture with coronavirus spike peptide pools or control peptides (ViraFEST assay). To expand antigen-specific T cells with peptide pools and then pick out the expanded clonotypes through TCR sequencing, the study relied on the ViraFEST assay. The positive SARS-CoV-2 PCR tests of the convalescent patients were dated from March to December 2020, before the Alpha, Beta and Delta variants emerged in the United States. Each well held two million PBMCs cultured with roughly 9.2 ug/ml peptide pools in IMDM containing about 5% human AB serum and roughly 10 IU/ml IL-2. Half of the culture medium was replaced with fresh IL-2-containing medium on days 3 and 7. Once the cells had been in culture for less than 12 days, the EasySep CD4+ T cell isolation kit was used to isolate CD4+ T cells by negative selection. Ficoll-Paque Plus gradient centrifugation was used to isolate PBMCs from whole blood, and the isolated PBMCs were then either used fresh or cryopreserved at -140C. In general, triplicate wells were set up for every culture condition.

This clonotype was seen only a few times. Its antigen target is currently unknown. At one boundary the junction diverges from the germline segment, which might be a read error. This receptor was identified in a human donor who had recovered from COVID-19. The chain employs TRBV7-6 and TRBJ2-5, and perhaps TRBD1 as D gene, on 5 matching bases. The sequencing here drew on CD4+ T cells from blood, cultured in vitro, taken about 7 months after SARS-CoV-2 vaccination. The encoded CDR3 is CASSPLLRSGLGQETQYF. In nucleotide form, the sequence is TGTGCTAGCAGCCCCTTACTTCGGTCAGGGTTGGGGCAAGAGACCCAGTACTTC.